The clone carrying this T cell receptor (beta chain) appeared many times. The antigen is not known. CDR3 size: 12 residues. V lost 1 base to trimming and J lost 8 bases, with 8 bases between them. Germline CDR1 is SGHVS and CDR2 is FNYEAQ. This entry is derived from a study of T cell repertoires in cytomegalovirus infection. Study-wide findings and caveats: Pooled public TCR beta family frequency picked out CMV carriers with the relevant HLA.

TCRdb reprocessed the reads with MiXCR, giving one entry per CDR3 protein. The table records 150,000 to 160,000 distinct CDR3 sequences, around 20% of them present only once. The chain has TRBV7-6 and TRBJ1-1; D gene ambiguous. The sequence came from a human donor in good health (CMV status not recorded). Some clones in this sample may be carry-over from other donors' samples. Sequenced material: PBMCs. As DNA, the CDR3 is TGTGCCAGCAGCTTAGGCGGAGGGGAAGCTTTCTTT. This codes for CASSLGGGEAFF.